This T cell receptor (beta chain) was captured by sequencing in a study of PD-L1 blockade in urothelial cancer. Sequencing used immunoSEQ multiplex PCR; TCRdb keeps in-frame clones, though not all of them. This repertoire shows about 51,000 clones, around 90% found once; its top ten account for roughly 2.5%. Time point defined: peripheral blood 6 weeks after treatment start. Sample numbers ranged from 1 to 8 per patient, encompassing pretreatment and on-treatment collections. CDR1 and CDR2 (germline): SGHTA, FQGTGA. With 5 bases clipped from V and 10 bases from J, the junction kept 13 bases outside the gene matches. The CDR3 extends over 16 amino acids.

This clonotype originated in a man in his fifties or sixties with urothelial cancer. The gene calls are TRBV7-3 and TRBJ2-1; 11 nucleotides agree with TRBD2. The sample in question was PBMCs, obtained around atezolizumab (anti-PD-L1) treatment. CDR3 DNA: TGTGCCAGCAGCCCCATAGCGGGGGGGGTCAGAGGAGAGCAGTTCTTC. It specifies CASSPIAGGVRGEQFF.